One and the same sample provided the 18 T cell receptor beta chains below, sequenced in a study of T-cell memory formation after mild COVID-19. MiXCR was run by TCRdb on the 5' RACE reads, yielding one entry per CDR3 protein. This sample carries 300,000 to 400,000 distinct CDR3 sequences, approximately 13% of them seen once, and the ten largest clones take 20% to 25%. The sample was PBMCs or a T cell subset sorted from them (not recorded which). These receptors were collected from a man between 18 and 29 years old who had mild COVID-19 (a few samples of this study predate the infection). Cell type and time point are not known.

The V gene is TRBV5-1, the J gene TRBJ2-7; 11 bases align to TRBD1. Trimming at V came to 0 bases and at J to 5 bases, leaving 7 bases not matched to a gene. CDR1 is SGHRS, CDR2 YFSETQ, per germline. This CDR3 is built from 16 residues. The CDR3 region has the DNA TGCGCCAGCAGCTTGGTCCCCGGGACAGGGGGGGACGAGCAGTACTTC. It yields the protein CASSLVPGTGGDEQYF.

This clonotype was seen a few times. The chain joins TRBV6-4 to TRBJ2-2; D is perhaps TRBD2 (6 bases). The CDR3 has 17 amino acids. Trimming took 0 bases from V and 5 from J, leaving 16 bases between them. CDR1 MRHNA and CDR2 SNTAGT come from the germline V gene. The CDR3 nucleotides are TGTGCCAGCAGTGACTCGATTCCAGGGACTGGGACCGGGGAGCTGTTTTTT. Translated, it gives CASSDSIPGTGTGELFF.

This clonotype was seen a few times. This chain joins TRBV30 and TRBJ2-5; possibly TRBD2 for D (5 bases). V lost 1 base, J lost 5 bases, and 17 bases lay in between. CDR1 is GTSNPN and CDR2 is SVGIG in the germline V gene (reference sequence). This CDR3 comprises 15 residues. The CDR3 loop reads CAWSAGSSRRETQYF. In DNA form, the CDR3 reads TGTGCCTGGAGTGCCGGATCGAGTAGGAGGGAGACCCAGTACTTC.

This clonotype occurred many times. The V and J genes are TRBV5-1 and TRBJ2-3; D remains unclear. V dropped 0 bases and J dropped 0 bases, with 14 bases sitting between them. CDR1 is SGHRS, CDR2 YFSETQ, per germline. This CDR3 comprises 17 residues. The CDR3 sequence: CASSLVGSGVSTDTQYF. CDR3 DNA: TGCGCCAGCAGCTTGGTTGGTTCCGGCGTCAGCACAGATACGCAGTATTTT.

The chain uses TRBV6-2 or TRBV6-3 and TRBJ1-2, with 9 bases that match TRBD1. Germline-derived CDR1 and CDR2 are MNHEY and SVGEGT. The CDR3 extends over 14 amino acids. V lost 7 bases and J lost 3; bases outside the gene matches: 6. The CDR3 region has the DNA TGTGCCAGCAACCCGACAGGGGGGTACTATGGCTACACCTTC. Amino acid sequence: CASNPTGGYYGYTF.

The rearrangement links TRBV4-1 to TRBJ2-3, with D possibly matching TRBD2 (5 bases). This CDR3 spans 16 amino acids. Germline loops: CDR1 MGHRA, CDR2 YSYEKL. The V and J ends lost 0 bases and 2 bases respectively, with 12 bases between them. This chain's CDR3 is CASSQDGRASTDTQYF. The CDR3 nucleotides read TGCGCCAGCAGCCAAGATGGGCGGGCCTCCACAGATACGCAGTATTTT.

This clonotype was detected only once. V usage is TRBV7-9 and J usage is TRBJ1-6; the D is unclear. This CDR3 is built from 13 residues. V was cut by 5 bases and J by 10 bases, with 12 bases left in between. In germline, CDR1 is SEHNR, CDR2 FQNEAQ (reference sequence). CDR3 nucleotides: TGTGCCAGCAGCAAAGAGGTTATCTCACCCCTCCACTTT. Translated: CASSKEVISPLHF.

This clonotype was recorded a few times. The chain uses TRBV29-1 and TRBJ2-3, with 8 bases matching TRBD2. The J segment lost 0 bases and the V segment lost 7 bases, leaving 6 bases of the junction unmatched. CDR1 and CDR2 (germline): SQVTM, ANQGSEA. CDR3 length: 14 residues. CDR3 residues: CSASGGSSTDTQYF. In DNA, the CDR3 is TGCAGCGCCAGCGGGGGCTCGAGCACAGATACGCAGTATTTT.

This rearrangement joins TRBV4-3 to TRBJ2-7, with no clear D. The germline gives CDR1 LGHNA, CDR2 YSLEER. This CDR3 spans 17 amino acids. With 0 bases removed from V and 0 bases from J, the gap between germline ends came to 15 bases. The CDR3 is CASSQEYPVWGSYEQYF. CDR3 nucleotide sequence: TGCGCCAGCAGCCAAGAATACCCAGTTTGGGGCTCCTACGAGCAGTACTTC.

In its sample, this clonotype was seen a few times. This CDR3 reads CASSKRLGAPNTEAFF. The CDR3 region has the DNA TGTGCCAGCAGCAAGCGACTCGGGGCGCCGAACACTGAAGCTTTCTTT. V usage is TRBV7-9 and J usage is TRBJ1-1, with TRBD1 as a possible D gene (5 bases). The germline V gene has CDR1 SEHNR and CDR2 FQNEAQ (reference sequence). CDR3 length: 16 amino acids. The V end lost 5 bases, the J end lost 1 base, and 17 bases lay between the germline ends.

The chain links TRBV28 to TRBJ1-4, with 8 bases aligning to TRBD1. V shed 5 bases, J shed 8 bases, and the junction held 4 bases outside the gene matches. The CDR3 has 13 residues. Germline CDR1 is MDHEN and CDR2 is SYDVKM. The CDR3 nucleotides are TGTGCCAGCAGTCAGGGGGCGAGCGAAAAACTGTTTTTT. Its translation: CASSQGASEKLFF.

This clonotype was recorded many times. The rearrangement links TRBV4-1 to TRBJ1-6; D perhaps matches TRBD1 (6 bases). The germline V gene encodes CDR1 MGHRA and CDR2 YSYEKL. CDR3 length: 16 residues. V was pared by 0 bases and J by 5 bases, with 11 bases between. CDR3 bases: TGCGCCAGCAGCCAAGATCGGGGGGCTCATAATTCACCCCTCCACTTT. Protein product: CASSQDRGAHNSPLHF.

This clonotype was observed a few times. The chain links TRBV4-1 to TRBJ2-7, with D uncertain. The germline gives CDR1 MGHRA, CDR2 YSYEKL. There are 13 residues in the CDR3. V gave up 3 bases and J gave up 7 bases, with 13 bases separating them. The CDR3 sequence: CASSHSPLEEQYF. CDR3 nucleotide sequence: TGCGCCAGCAGCCACAGCCCCCTGGAGGAGCAGTACTTC.

CDR3 in DNA: TGTGCCAGCAGACCTGGACAGGGAGAGGGGTCTGAGGAGCAGTACTTC. It is translated as CASRPGQGEGSEEQYF. This chain links TRBV7-9 with TRBJ2-7; 8 bases agree with TRBD1. With 6 bases clipped from V and 7 bases from J, the junction kept 17 bases outside the gene matches. CDR3 length: 16 residues. CDR1 is SEHNR and CDR2 is FQNEAQ in the germline V gene (reference sequence).

This clonotype has only a few counts. V is TRBV7-2 and J is TRBJ2-3; D remains ambiguous. V lost 5 bases and J 4 bases, leaving 22 bases between the germline ends. CDR1 is SGHTA and CDR2 is FQGNSA in the germline V gene. The CDR3 is 17 residues long. CDR3 sequence reads: CASSPRSLGAPPDTQYF. CDR3 nucleotide sequence: TGTGCCAGCAGCCCTAGGAGCCTTGGTGCCCCCCCAGATACGCAGTATTTT.

Here the CDR3 DNA reads TGTGCCAGCAGTTACGCAGGGGCGAACGAGCAGTACGTC. Its translation is CASSYAGANEQYV. This rearrangement joins TRBV6-2 or TRBV6-3 to TRBJ2-7; tentative D call: TRBD1 (6 bases). The germline V gene has CDR1 MNHEY and CDR2 SVGEGT. This CDR3 region has 13 residues. V gave up 2 bases and J gave up 5 bases, with 10 bases separating them.

This clonotype was picked up a small number of times. The J gene is TRBJ2-7, the V gene TRBV20-1; D unresolved. CDR1 and CDR2 from the germline V gene are DFQATT and SNEGSKA (reference sequence). This CDR3 has 13 residues. Trimming stripped 3 bases from V and 6 bases from J, with 15 bases between. The CDR3 DNA sequence: TGCAGTGCTAGCAGGTCCCAGGAAGGCGAGCAGTACTTC. It translates to CSASRSQEGEQYF.

The chain carries TRBV19 and TRBJ1-2, with D perhaps TRBD1 (5 bases). The ends were cut back, 5 bases at V and 6 bases at J, with 13 bases in the middle. The germline V gene has CDR1 LNHDA and CDR2 SQIVND (reference sequence). This CDR3 is 13 amino acids long. CDR3 region: CASSPRDLHGYTF. The CDR3 nucleotides are TGTGCCAGTAGTCCGAGGGACCTTCATGGCTACACCTTC.